This TCR beta chain was found in a study of blood T cells in healthy people across ages. Study findings and constraints: Across the age range, TCR beta diversity per million T cells fell in a roughly linear way.

Using a J-beta primer mix together with a sample-barcoded 5' primer, a second PCR was run for about 6 to 12 cycles. A template-switch adaptor containing 12 random nucleotides labeled each cDNA molecule. TCRdb re-called the 5' RACE reads through MiXCR, storing one row per CDR3 protein. The data show approximately 690,000 distinct CDR3 sequences, around 54% seen once. The CDR3 has 15 amino acids. Germline V gene lookup returns CDR1 SEHNR and CDR2 FQNEAQ (reference sequence). V was cut by 6 bases and J by 5 bases, with 19 bases left in between. Those donating, healthy Caucasian individuals from Russia, were aged roughly 6 to 95. As regards this clonotype: The antigen is unknown.

The clonotype comes from a man aged 55 to 70 in good health. The chain uses TRBV7-9 and TRBJ2-5, with D perhaps assigned TRBD1 or TRBD2 (5 bases each). The specimen sequenced was blood. CDR3 coding DNA: TGTGCCAGCAGAATTGGTAGGGGCAGAGGGGAGACCCAGTACTTC. It encodes CASRIGRGRGETQYF.